A selection of T cell receptor beta chains follows, all from one sample in a study of blood T cell repertoires in COVID-19. Assay used: immunoSEQ multiplex PCR; TCRdb lists only in-frame clones, some missing. The sample lists 150,000 to 200,000 clones; more than 75% were seen once. The sample consisted of peripheral blood. The receptors derive from a human donor in a cohort sampled during active COVID-19. CDR3s include the opening cysteine and the closing phenylalanine or tryptophan. A D gene is named only where the DNA matches it firmly. The size of a clone is reported for some rows only, either as once, few or many, or as a class for expanded clones.

d_gene: TRBD1
v_gene: TRBV5-1
j_gene: TRBJ2-7
abundance: -
CDR3nt: TGCGCCAGCAGCCGGACCGGGACAGGGGAATACGAGCAGTACTTC
CDR3aa: CASSRTGTGEYEQYF

d_gene: TRBD1
v_gene: TRBV28
j_gene: TRBJ2-7
abundance: -
CDR3nt: TGTGCCAGCAGTTTAGGGACAGGGGTCAAGTACGAGCAGTACTTC
CDR3aa: CASSLGTGVKYEQYF

d_gene: TRBD2
v_gene: TRBV20-1
j_gene: TRBJ2-7
abundance: -
CDR3nt: TGCAGTGCTAGTCCGCGGCTAGCGGGGAGGTCCTACGAGCAGTACTTC
CDR3aa: CSASPRLAGRSYEQYF

d_gene: TRBD2
v_gene: TRBV7-2
j_gene: TRBJ2-3
abundance: -
CDR3nt: TGTGCCAGCAGCTTACCTAGCGGGGGGGCGTATACGCAGTATTTT
CDR3aa: CASSLPSGGAYTQYF

d_gene: -
v_gene: TRBV9
j_gene: TRBJ1-2
abundance: -
CDR3nt: TGTGCCAGCAGCGAAGGGGAGGGGACGGGCTATGGCTACACCTTC
CDR3aa: CASSEGEGTGYGYTF

d_gene: TRBD2
v_gene: TRBV7-8
j_gene: TRBJ2-5
abundance: -
CDR3nt: TGTGCCAGCAGCTTAAGAAGCGGGGGGCCCTCCATTCAGACCCAGTACTTC
CDR3aa: CASSLRSGGPSIQTQYF

d_gene: -
v_gene: TRBV2
j_gene: TRBJ1-4
abundance: few
CDR3nt: TGTGCCAGCAGTGCTTGGTCTACGACTAATGAAAAACTGTTTTTT
CDR3aa: CASSAWSTTNEKLFF

d_gene: TRBD1
v_gene: TRBV2
j_gene: TRBJ1-1
abundance: -
CDR3nt: TGTGCCAGCAGAGAGCAGGGGGCGATTGCTTTCTTT
CDR3aa: CASREQGAIAFF

d_gene: -
v_gene: TRBV5-8
j_gene: TRBJ2-7
abundance: -
CDR3nt: TGTGCCAGCGGGTTCGAGGTCAGGACAGCACTCTCCTACGAGCAGTACTTC
CDR3aa: CASGFEVRTALSYEQYF

d_gene: -
v_gene: TRBV6-5
j_gene: TRBJ2-5
abundance: -
CDR3nt: TGTGCCAGCGAGAAGGGGCGAAGCCAAGAGACCCAGTACTTC
CDR3aa: CASEKGRSQETQYF

d_gene: -
v_gene: TRBV4-1
j_gene: TRBJ1-2
abundance: -
CDR3nt: TGCGCCAGCAGCCAAGAATTTGGGCAGCTGGAGGTCTATGGCTACACCTTC
CDR3aa: CASSQEFGQLEVYGYTF

d_gene: -
v_gene: TRBV28
j_gene: TRBJ2-7
abundance: -
CDR3nt: TGTGCCAGCAGTTTCTCGCGCTACGAGCAGTACTTC
CDR3aa: CASSFSRYEQYF

d_gene: TRBD1
v_gene: TRBV30
j_gene: TRBJ1-5
abundance: -
CDR3nt: TGTGCCTACCAGGACAGGCGCAATCAGCCCCAGCATTTT
CDR3aa: CAYQDRRNQPQHF

d_gene: TRBD1
v_gene: TRBV28
j_gene: TRBJ2-7
abundance: -
CDR3nt: TGTGCCAGCAGGCCTGTGGGACAGTTCTACGAGCAGTACTTC
CDR3aa: CASRPVGQFYEQYF

d_gene: TRBD2
v_gene: TRBV4-3
j_gene: TRBJ2-3
abundance: -
CDR3nt: TGCGCCAGCAGCCAAGGCGTAGCGGGGGCTTCAACAGATACGCAGTATTTT
CDR3aa: CASSQGVAGASTDTQYF

d_gene: -
v_gene: TRBV14
j_gene: TRBJ2-1
abundance: -
CDR3nt: TGTGCCAGCAGCCCCACGGGAGTGAATGAGCAGTTCTTC
CDR3aa: CASSPTGVNEQFF

d_gene: -
v_gene: TRBV12-5
j_gene: TRBJ2-3
abundance: -
CDR3nt: TGTGCTAGTTTAGTTCGTCGGGAGTGGGGTGGCACAGATACGCAGTATTTT
CDR3aa: CASLVRREWGGTDTQYF

d_gene: TRBD1
v_gene: TRBV29-1
j_gene: TRBJ2-5
abundance: -
CDR3nt: TGCAGCGTCCTCGGACAGGCCATCCAAGAGACCCAGTACTTC
CDR3aa: CSVLGQAIQETQYF

d_gene: -
v_gene: TRBV28
j_gene: TRBJ2-7
abundance: -
CDR3nt: TGTGCCAGCAGTCTTCCCCGTGCAGGGTGGTACGAGCAGTACTTC
CDR3aa: CASSLPRAGWYEQYF

d_gene: TRBD1
v_gene: TRBV10-3
j_gene: TRBJ1-1
abundance: -
CDR3nt: TGTGCCATCACCTGGGACAGGGGCACTGAAGCTTTCTTT
CDR3aa: CAITWDRGTEAFF

d_gene: TRBD2
v_gene: TRBV5-4
j_gene: TRBJ2-5
abundance: -
CDR3nt: TGTGCCAGCAGCCTACAAGGTCCGCGGGGGGTAGAGACCCAGTACTTC
CDR3aa: CASSLQGPRGVETQYF

d_gene: TRBD1
v_gene: TRBV5-6
j_gene: TRBJ1-2
abundance: -
CDR3nt: TGTGCCAGCAGCCTGGGACAGCTAACTAACTATGGCTACACCTTC
CDR3aa: CASSLGQLTNYGYTF

d_gene: TRBD2
v_gene: TRBV9
j_gene: TRBJ2-3
abundance: -
CDR3nt: TGTGCCAGCAGCGAGGGGACTAGCGGGGTGGATACGCAGTATTTT
CDR3aa: CASSEGTSGVDTQYF

d_gene: TRBD1
v_gene: TRBV27
j_gene: TRBJ2-6
abundance: -
CDR3nt: TGTGCCAGCAGTTTATCTTTCGGAGGACAGGGGTATCGGGGGGCCAACGTCCTGACTTTC
CDR3aa: CASSLSFGGQGYRGANVLTF

d_gene: TRBD2
v_gene: TRBV5-3
j_gene: TRBJ2-4
abundance: -
CDR3nt: TGTGCCAGAAGCTTGGAGGCTAGCGGGAGACACATTCAGTACTTC
CDR3aa: CARSLEASGRHIQYF

d_gene: -
v_gene: TRBV7-7
j_gene: TRBJ1-4
abundance: -
CDR3nt: TGTGCCAGCAGCTTATCGGAGTCTAATGAAAAACTGTTTTTT
CDR3aa: CASSLSESNEKLFF

d_gene: TRBD1
v_gene: TRBV27
j_gene: TRBJ1-4
abundance: -
CDR3nt: TGTGCCAGCAGTCCGGGACAGGGAGAAAAACTGTTTTTT
CDR3aa: CASSPGQGEKLFF

d_gene: -
v_gene: TRBV2
j_gene: TRBJ2-1
abundance: -
CDR3nt: TGTGCCAGCAGTGAGGGGCCAACCCCGTTCTTC
CDR3aa: CASSEGPTPFF

d_gene: -
v_gene: TRBV4-3
j_gene: TRBJ2-7
abundance: -
CDR3nt: TGCGCCAGCAGCCAAAATCCGGGACACCAGGAGTACTTC
CDR3aa: CASSQNPGHQEYF

d_gene: -
v_gene: TRBV7-6
j_gene: TRBJ2-7
abundance: -
CDR3nt: TGTGCCAGCAGCTTAGAGGTTGCGGGCCTGATCTCCTACGAGCAGTACTTC
CDR3aa: CASSLEVAGLISYEQYF

d_gene: -
v_gene: TRBV7-8
j_gene: TRBJ2-6
abundance: -
CDR3nt: TGTGCCAGCAGCCGAGACAGCTCTGGGGCCAACGTCCTGACTTTC
CDR3aa: CASSRDSSGANVLTF

d_gene: TRBD2
v_gene: TRBV7-6
j_gene: TRBJ2-1
abundance: -
CDR3nt: TGTGCCAGCAGCTTAGTAGCGGGGGTGGTTAATGAGCAGTTCTTC
CDR3aa: CASSLVAGVVNEQFF

d_gene: -
v_gene: TRBV5-1
j_gene: TRBJ2-2
abundance: -
CDR3nt: TGCGCCAGCGGAACCAGCACCCAGGGCACCGGGGAGCTGTTTTTT
CDR3aa: CASGTSTQGTGELFF

d_gene: TRBD1
v_gene: TRBV5-1
j_gene: TRBJ2-2
abundance: -
CDR3nt: TGCGCCAGCTCGGAGACAGGGGTGGGCACCGGGGAGCTGTTTTTT
CDR3aa: CASSETGVGTGELFF

d_gene: -
v_gene: TRBV28
j_gene: TRBJ2-7
abundance: -
CDR3nt: TGTGCCAGCAGGGCCAACTCGGGGGGCAGGTCCGAGCAGTACTTC
CDR3aa: CASRANSGGRSEQYF

d_gene: TRBD1
v_gene: TRBV6-5
j_gene: TRBJ2-2
abundance: -
CDR3nt: TGTGCCAGCAGGACAGGGTCAGACACCGGGGAGCTGTTTTTT
CDR3aa: CASRTGSDTGELFF